This T cell receptor beta chain emerged from a study of vaccination effects on CD4 cells after COVID-19. Antigen-specific CD4+ T cells were expanded with viral peptide pools in the ViraFEST assay before sequencing. Isolating CD4+ T cells followed roughly ten days of culture. Nucleocapsid antibodies were negative in the vaccine recipients, who had never had SARS-CoV-2 infection. Peptides at about 10 ug/ml and IL-2 at roughly 9.3 IU/ml were added to a few million PBMC per well. In the cultures, half the medium was exchanged for IL-2 medium on days 3 and 7. As for this clone: The target antigen is unknown.

Germline V gene sequence: CDR1 PRHDT, CDR2 FYEKMQ (reference sequence). The CDR3 contains 15 residues. V shed 3 bases and J shed 4 bases, with 15 bases lying between them. Method: immunoSEQ multiplex PCR; TCRdb's copy keeps in-frame clones and lacks some. This repertoire shows around 68,000 clones, about 80% found once; its top ten account for 12%. The clonotype was recovered from a human donor who received a COVID-19 vaccine. The chain employs TRBV13 and TRBJ2-5, with D possibly matching TRBD1 (6 bases). This material consisted of CD4+ T cells from PBMCs cultured with SARS-CoV-2 spike peptides, taken before COVID-19 vaccination. As DNA, the CDR3 is TGTGCCAGCAGCTTTCTCAGGGGTCAGGGAGAGACCCAGTACTTC. It specifies CASSFLRGQGETQYF. Together with reference TRBV13 and TRBJ2-5, the CDR3 gives the full variable domain: AAGVIQSPRHLIKEKRETATLKCYPIPRHDTVYWYQQGPGQDPQFLISFYEKMQSDKGSIPDRFSAQQFSDYHSELNMSSLELGDSALYFCASSFLRGQGETQYFGPGTRLLVL.